Given below is one TCR beta chain in context. What it binds is not known. The table came from immunoSEQ multiplex PCR; TCRdb's copy has only in-frame clones and leaves some out. The sample shows about 62,000 clones, around 79% of them seen only once. The sample originates from a study of OX40 agonist ivuxolimab in advanced cancers. Patients who had autoimmune disease history or got systemic immunosuppression were left out. The CDR3 loop spans 13 amino acids. Trimming stripped 3 bases from V and 4 bases from J, with 8 bases between. The germline V gene has CDR1 MRHNA and CDR2 SNTAGT. Whole-study findings and limits: Fewer expanded clones were found on average in CD4+ than in CD8+ T cells. By week 6 at 0.1 to 3.0 mg/kg, blood CD4+ and CD8+ T cells had expanded clonally.

The source of this sequence is an adult with an advanced solid tumor such as melanoma, head and neck, liver or kidney cancer. The sample was CD4+ or CD8+ T cells sorted from blood, taken in a trial of the OX40 agonist ivuxolimab. The rearrangement joins TRBV6-4 to TRBJ2-3; D gene ambiguous. In DNA form, the CDR3 reads TGTGCCAGCAGTGATATGGCTTCAGATACGCAGTATTTT. Its translation: CASSDMASDTQYF.